These T cell receptor beta chains were read from a single sample in a study of blood T cell repertoires in COVID-19. Only in-frame clones appear in the TCRdb table, and some are missing; sequencing was by immunoSEQ multiplex PCR. The sample includes hundreds of thousands of clones, more than 75% of them seen just once. The material sequenced was PBMCs or T cells enriched from blood (not recorded which). The receptor source for this set is a man between 60 and 75 years old who had recovered from COVID-19. CDR3s include the opening cysteine and the closing phenylalanine or tryptophan. Fields, in order: clone size, J gene, V gene, D gene, CDR3 protein, CDR3 DNA. A D gene is named only where the DNA matches it firmly. Clone size is not always given. Where it is, it says once, few, many or a class for expanded clones.

>NA|TRBJ2-1|TRBV10-3|TRBD2
CAISEISGGINEQFF
TGTGCCATCAGTGAAATCTCGGGAGGGATCAATGAGCAGTTCTTC
>NA|TRBJ1-2|TRBV5-4|NA
CASSGGVGGYTF
TGTGCCAGCAGCGGAGGGGTTGGCGGCTACACCTTC
>NA|TRBJ1-2|TRBV19|NA
CASSAGVPYTF
TGTGCCAGTAGTGCAGGCGTCCCCTACACCTTC
>few|TRBJ1-5|TRBV19|NA
CASSPWERGNQPQHF
TGTGCCAGCTCCCCATGGGAACGGGGAAATCAGCCCCAGCATTTT
>NA|TRBJ1-4|TRBV7-9|NA
CASSLGGSREKLFF
TGTGCCAGCAGCTTAGGCGGCTCAAGGGAAAAACTGTTTTTT
>NA|TRBJ2-1|TRBV19|TRBD1
CASSVPGQGVYEQFF
TGTGCCAGTAGTGTCCCGGGACAGGGGGTTTATGAGCAGTTCTTC
>NA|TRBJ2-3|TRBV24-1|TRBD2
CATSSGGTDTQYF
TGTGCCACCAGCTCGGGGGGGACAGATACGCAGTATTTT
>NA|TRBJ2-5|TRBV28|NA
CASSSPSARGTQYF
TGTGCCAGCAGCTCCCCTTCCGCGCGGGGGACCCAGTACTTC
>NA|TRBJ1-1|TRBV7-9|NA
CASSPLRRNTEAFF
TGTGCCAGCAGCCCTCTTCGTAGGAACACTGAAGCTTTCTTT
>once|TRBJ2-7|TRBV10-3|TRBD2
CAISGPQRGDSYEQYF
TGTGCCATCAGTGGACCCCAGCGGGGGGACTCCTACGAGCAGTACTTC
>NA|TRBJ1-4|TRBV30|TRBD1
CAWSLTGERLFF
TGTGCCTGGAGTCTAACAGGGGAACGGCTGTTTTTT
>NA|TRBJ2-7|TRBV27|TRBD1
CASSQIGQGGYEQYF
TGTGCCAGCAGTCAAATAGGACAGGGTGGTTACGAGCAGTACTTC
>NA|TRBJ2-1|TRBV5-1|NA
CASSGGNFVYNEQFF
TGCGCCAGCAGCGGCGGGAACTTCGTTTACAATGAGCAGTTCTTC
>NA|TRBJ1-1|TRBV2|NA
CASTLQANTEAFF
TGTGCCAGCACCCTACAGGCAAACACTGAAGCTTTCTTT
>NA|TRBJ1-2|TRBV6-5|TRBD1
CASSYKGQGSSGYTF
TGTGCCAGCAGTTATAAGGGACAGGGATCCTCTGGCTACACCTTC
>NA|TRBJ2-7|TRBV4-1|TRBD2
CASSQRFGTSGSYEQYF
TGCGCCAGCAGCCAAAGGTTCGGGACTAGCGGCTCCTACGAGCAGTACTTC
>NA|TRBJ2-7|TRBV4-1|NA
CASSQDPAGTYEQYF
TGCGCCAGCAGCCAAGATCCGGCAGGGACCTACGAGCAGTACTTC
>NA|TRBJ1-5|TRBV7-8|NA
CASSPLPGNQPQHF
TGTGCCAGCAGCCCCCTACCGGGAAATCAGCCCCAGCATTTT
>NA|TRBJ2-3|TRBV9|TRBD2
CASSENGGALTDTQYF
TGTGCCAGCAGCGAAAACGGGGGGGCCCTCACAGATACGCAGTATTTT
>NA|TRBJ1-3|TRBV7-9|NA
CASSFSQGSSGNTIYF
TGTGCCAGCAGCTTCTCCCAGGGATCCTCTGGAAACACCATATATTTT
>NA|TRBJ2-6|TRBV11-2|NA
CASSFVRAGANVLTF
TGTGCCAGCAGCTTTGTCAGGGCTGGGGCCAACGTCCTGACTTTC
>NA|TRBJ1-5|TRBV30|NA
CAWSFFQYSNQPQHF
TGTGCCTGGAGTTTTTTCCAGTATAGCAATCAGCCCCAGCATTTT
>NA|TRBJ2-3|TRBV5-1|NA
CASSPGPTSTDTQYF
TGCGCCAGCAGCCCGGGTCCCACAAGCACAGATACGCAGTATTTT
>once|TRBJ1-5|TRBV28|NA
CASAPAPGGVQPQHF
TGTGCCAGCGCTCCCGCCCCGGGGGGTGTTCAGCCCCAGCATTTT
>NA|TRBJ2-1|TRBV11-2|NA
CASSSLFRTDYNEQFF
TGTGCCAGCAGCTCACTCTTCCGGACAGATTACAATGAGCAGTTCTTC
>NA|TRBJ1-4|TRBV2|TRBD1
CASRGDRGFEKLFF
TGTGCCAGCCGGGGGGACAGGGGATTCGAAAAACTGTTTTTT
>NA|TRBJ1-2|TRBV27|NA
CASSLAPYNGYTF
TGTGCCAGCAGTTTAGCCCCGTACAATGGCTACACCTTC
>NA|TRBJ2-1|TRBV7-2|TRBD2
CASTLTSGIYNEQFF
TGTGCCAGCACCTTGACTAGCGGGATCTACAATGAGCAGTTCTTC
>NA|TRBJ2-1|TRBV9|NA
CASSVSESSYNEQFF
TGTGCCAGCAGCGTAAGCGAGAGCTCCTACAATGAGCAGTTCTTC
>NA|TRBJ1-1|TRBV12-3/TRBV12-4|NA
CASSFLTEAFF
TGTGCCAGCAGTTTCCTCACTGAAGCTTTCTTT
>NA|TRBJ2-1|TRBV2|NA
CASTQGGEQFF
TGTGCCAGCACCCAAGGGGGTGAGCAGTTCTTC
>NA|TRBJ1-1|TRBV6-5|TRBD1
CASTYRGNTEAFF
TGTGCCAGCACTTACAGGGGAAACACTGAAGCTTTCTTT
>few|TRBJ2-7|TRBV10-1|TRBD2
CASSDRLAGSYEQYF
TGCGCCAGCAGTGATAGACTAGCGGGATCCTACGAGCAGTACTTC
>NA|TRBJ2-2|TRBV7-2|NA
CASSLGQGNTGELFF
TGTGCCAGCAGCTTAGGGCAGGGCAACACCGGGGAGCTGTTTTTT
>NA|TRBJ1-1|TRBV6-5|NA
CASSYSKGSEAFF
TGTGCCAGCAGTTACTCGAAAGGGAGTGAAGCTTTCTTT
>NA|TRBJ1-2|TRBV2|TRBD1
CASRLQGASAF
TGTGCCAGCAGGTTACAGGGGGCGAGTGCCTTC
>NA|TRBJ1-2|TRBV5-1|NA
CASSWKGEYYGYTF
TGCGCCAGCAGCTGGAAGGGGGAATACTATGGCTACACCTTC
>NA|TRBJ2-3|TRBV6-2/TRBV6-3|NA
CASSYFAGPDTQYF
TGTGCCAGCAGTTACTTTGCAGGCCCAGATACGCAGTATTTT
>NA|TRBJ2-1|TRBV4-1|NA
CASSHTSGYSYNEQFF
TGCGCCAGCAGCCATACTAGTGGGTACTCCTACAATGAGCAGTTCTTC
>NA|TRBJ1-2|TRBV7-2|NA
CASSLSRGGNYGYTF
TGTGCCAGCAGCTTATCGCGGGGGGGGAACTATGGCTACACCTTC
>NA|TRBJ1-2|TRBV4-3|TRBD1
CASSQTTGSAGYTF
TGCGCCAGCAGCCAGACGACAGGGTCGGCTGGCTACACCTTC
>NA|TRBJ2-5|TRBV14|TRBD1
CASSQVHRGTEETQYF
TGTGCCAGCAGCCAAGTTCACAGGGGAACGGAGGAGACCCAGTACTTC
>NA|TRBJ1-3|TRBV4-1|NA
CASSQPQGIGNTIYF
TGCGCCAGCAGCCAACCACAGGGTATTGGAAACACCATATATTTT
>NA|TRBJ2-1|TRBV7-5|NA
CARRLRDIIDEQFF
TGTGCCAGAAGGCTCCGGGACATCATCGATGAGCAGTTCTTC